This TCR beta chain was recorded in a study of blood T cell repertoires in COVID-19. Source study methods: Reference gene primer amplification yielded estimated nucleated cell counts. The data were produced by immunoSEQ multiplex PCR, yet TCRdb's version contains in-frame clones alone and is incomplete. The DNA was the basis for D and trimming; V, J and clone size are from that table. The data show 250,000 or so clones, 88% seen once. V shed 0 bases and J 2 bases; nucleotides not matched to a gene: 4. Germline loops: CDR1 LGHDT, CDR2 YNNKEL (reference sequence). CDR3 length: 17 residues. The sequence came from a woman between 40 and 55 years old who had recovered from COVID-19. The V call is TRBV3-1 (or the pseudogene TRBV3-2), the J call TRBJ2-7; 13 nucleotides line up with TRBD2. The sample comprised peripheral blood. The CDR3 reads CASSQESLAGGPYEQYF. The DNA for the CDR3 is TGTGCCAGCAGCCAAGAATCACTAGCGGGAGGGCCCTACGAGCAGTACTTC.